This record covers a single T cell receptor beta chain. A read error may be the cause here, since a much bigger clone is one base away. The conserved phenylalanine or tryptophan normally closing the CDR3 is absent here, so this likely arose from a read error. The CDR3 totals 13 residues. Germline CDR1 DFQATT, CDR2 SNEGSKA (reference sequence). V was clipped by 5 bases and J by 3 bases; unmatched bases: 6. This specimen belongs to a study of T cells in Graves' hyperthyroidism and ophthalmopathy. Researchers amplified the TCR beta CDR3 regions from RNA transcripts. The TCR CDR3 was amplified in a first-round RT-PCR using the HTBI primer set. From the multiplex PCR reads, TCRdb called clonotypes with MiXCR, one entry per CDR3 protein. This sample has around 580,000 distinct CDR3 sequences, with around 15% found just once.

Sequencing was carried out using blood. The sequence derives from a woman aged 18-29 years with Graves' hyperthyroidism. The chain has TRBV20-1 and TRBJ2-5, with 7 bases that match TRBD2. This chain's CDR3 is CSAQVLAEETQYS. CDR3 in DNA: TGCAGTGCTCAGGTGCTAGCGGAAGAGACCCAGTACTCC.